Listed below are T cell receptor beta chains from one sample, sequenced in a study of cytomegalovirus exposure and HLA in healthy donors. Here immunoSEQ multiplex PCR was the method, and the copy in TCRdb shows in-frame clones only, minus some. The data contain about 190,000 clones, about 86% of them seen just once; the ten biggest clones take up around 2%. The sample comprised PBMCs. The source is a woman between 18 and 29 years old in good health and CMV-seropositive. Both conserved end residues are part of each CDR3. D genes are given only for firm matches. Part of the rows lack a size; the others show once, few, many or a class for expanded clones.

TGCAGCGTTAAGGTTGGCGGGGGCTACAATGAGCAGTTCTTC	CSVKVGGGYNEQFF	TRBD2	TRBV29-1	.	TRBJ2-1
TGTGCCACCAGCAGAGAAGGACAGGGGAAAGCTTTCTTT	CATSREGQGKAFF	TRBD1	TRBV15	.	TRBJ1-1
TGTGCCGGGAATATTGACAGCTATGGCTACACCTTC	CAGNIDSYGYTF	.	TRBV2	.	TRBJ1-2
TGTGCCAGCTCACAGAGGTCGACCGGGGAGCTGTTTTTT	CASSQRSTGELFF	.	TRBV18	.	TRBJ2-2
TGCGCCAGCAGCCTCCCCAGCCGGGAAGCGCAAGAGACCCAGTACTTC	CASSLPSREAQETQYF	.	TRBV4-1	.	TRBJ2-5
TGTGCCAGCAGAGCAGGGGGCTTCGAAGGAAACACCATATATTTT	CASRAGGFEGNTIYF	TRBD1	TRBV27	.	TRBJ1-3
TGTGCCAGTAGTATCGGGAGAGGTGAGACCCAGTACTTC	CASSIGRGETQYF	.	TRBV19	.	TRBJ2-5
TGTGCCAGCCGTTACTCCTATAATTCACCCCTCCACTTT	CASRYSYNSPLHF	.	TRBV2	.	TRBJ1-6
TGCGCCAGCAGCCCTCATGTGACAGGGGAAAGGACTGAAGCTTTCTTT	CASSPHVTGERTEAFF	TRBD1	TRBV4-1	once	TRBJ1-1
TGTGCCAGCGCGCAAAGGACTAATGTCGATGAGCAGTTCTTC	CASAQRTNVDEQFF	.	TRBV9	.	TRBJ2-1
TGTGCCAGCAGCCGGGACAGGGTAACTGAAGCTTTCTTT	CASSRDRVTEAFF	TRBD1	TRBV28	.	TRBJ1-1
TGTTCCAGCAGCCCAGGCGATGGCTACACCTTC	CSSSPGDGYTF	.	TRBV7-9	.	TRBJ1-2
TGCGCCAGCAGCCAAGGGACAGAGGTGAATCAGCCCCAGCATTTT	CASSQGTEVNQPQHF	.	TRBV4-1	.	TRBJ1-5
TGTGCCAGCAGCTTAGGGTTACTGAACACCGGGGAGCTGTTTTTT	CASSLGLLNTGELFF	.	TRBV7-2	.	TRBJ2-2
TGTGCCAGCAGCTCCACCCAAACATACAATGAGCAGTTCTTC	CASSSTQTYNEQFF	.	TRBV5-6	.	TRBJ2-1